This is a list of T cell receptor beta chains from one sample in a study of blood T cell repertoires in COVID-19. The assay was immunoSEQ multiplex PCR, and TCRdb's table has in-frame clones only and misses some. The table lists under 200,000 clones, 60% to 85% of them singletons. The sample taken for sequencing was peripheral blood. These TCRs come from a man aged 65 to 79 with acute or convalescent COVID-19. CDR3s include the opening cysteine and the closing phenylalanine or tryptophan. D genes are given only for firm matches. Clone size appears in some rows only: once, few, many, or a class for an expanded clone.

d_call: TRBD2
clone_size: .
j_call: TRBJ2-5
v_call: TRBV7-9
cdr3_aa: CASSLTSGDQETQYF
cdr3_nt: TGTGCCAGCAGCTTAACTAGCGGGGACCAAGAGACCCAGTACTTC

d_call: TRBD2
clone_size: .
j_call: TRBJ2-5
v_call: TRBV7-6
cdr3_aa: CASSQLAGAEETQYF
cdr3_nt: TGTGCCAGCAGCCAACTAGCGGGGGCAGAAGAGACCCAGTACTTC

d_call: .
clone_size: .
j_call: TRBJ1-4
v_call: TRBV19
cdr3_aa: CASSTALGGEKLFF
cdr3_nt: TGTGCCAGTAGTACTGCTCTAGGCGGTGAAAAACTGTTTTTT

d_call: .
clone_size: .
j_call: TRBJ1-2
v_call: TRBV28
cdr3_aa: CASSSIGEGLNYGYTF
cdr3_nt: TGTGCCAGCAGTTCTATTGGGGAGGGGCTTAACTATGGCTACACCTTC

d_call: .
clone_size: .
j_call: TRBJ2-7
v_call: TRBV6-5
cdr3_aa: CASSYSSARTEQYF
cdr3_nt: TGTGCCAGCAGTTACTCGTCTGCTAGAACCGAGCAGTACTTC

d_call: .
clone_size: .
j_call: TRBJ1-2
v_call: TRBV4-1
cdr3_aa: CASSQPGGYYGYTF
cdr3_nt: TGCGCCAGCAGCCAACCCGGAGGGTACTATGGCTACACCTTC

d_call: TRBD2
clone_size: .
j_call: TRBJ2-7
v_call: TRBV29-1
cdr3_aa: CSVEDRGGSYEQYF
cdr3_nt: TGCAGCGTTGAAGATCGAGGCGGGAGTTACGAGCAGTACTTC

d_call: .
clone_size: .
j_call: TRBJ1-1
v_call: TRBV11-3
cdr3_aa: CASSLGRGSTEAFF
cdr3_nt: TGTGCCAGCAGCTTAGGGAGGGGATCCACTGAAGCTTTCTTT

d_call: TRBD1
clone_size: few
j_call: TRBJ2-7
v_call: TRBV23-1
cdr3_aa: CASSQSTGVPCEQYF
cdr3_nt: TGCGCCAGCAGTCAATCGACAGGGGTACCTTGCGAGCAGTACTTC

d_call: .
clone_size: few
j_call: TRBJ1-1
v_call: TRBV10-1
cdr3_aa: CASSEATRGLNTEAFF
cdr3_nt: TGCGCCAGCAGTGAGGCCACCAGGGGTTTGAACACTGAAGCTTTCTTT

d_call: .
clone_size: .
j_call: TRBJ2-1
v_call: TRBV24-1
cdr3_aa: CATSDYRYNEQFF
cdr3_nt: TGTGCCACCAGTGATTATAGATACAATGAGCAGTTCTTC

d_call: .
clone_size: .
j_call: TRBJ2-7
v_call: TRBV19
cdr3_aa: CASSMRATYEQYF
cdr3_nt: TGTGCCAGTAGTATGAGGGCAACCTACGAGCAGTACTTC

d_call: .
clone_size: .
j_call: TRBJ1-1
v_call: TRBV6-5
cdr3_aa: CASRGGAGLTEAFF
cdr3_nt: TGTGCCAGCAGGGGTGGGGCAGGCCTTACTGAAGCTTTCTTT

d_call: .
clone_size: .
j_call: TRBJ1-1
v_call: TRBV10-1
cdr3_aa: CASSESGQGLGAFF
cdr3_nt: TGCGCCAGCAGTGAGTCGGGTCAGGGGCTTGGAGCTTTCTTT

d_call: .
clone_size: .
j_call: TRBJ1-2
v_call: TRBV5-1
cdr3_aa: CASSLGGRGYGYTF
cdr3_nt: TGCGCCAGCAGCTTGGGGGGGCGCGGCTATGGCTACACCTTC

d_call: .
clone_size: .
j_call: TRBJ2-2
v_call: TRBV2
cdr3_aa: CASSEGVFLNTGELFF
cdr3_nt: TGTGCCAGCAGTGAAGGTGTCTTTCTTAACACCGGGGAGCTGTTTTTT

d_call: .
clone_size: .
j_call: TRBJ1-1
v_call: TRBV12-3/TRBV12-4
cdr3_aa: CASSLVPGGAFF
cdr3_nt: TGTGCCAGCAGTTTAGTTCCAGGAGGAGCTTTCTTT

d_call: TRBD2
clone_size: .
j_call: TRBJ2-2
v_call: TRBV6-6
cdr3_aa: CASSGLAGAGELFF
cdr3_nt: TGTGCCAGCAGCGGACTAGCGGGAGCCGGGGAGCTGTTTTTT

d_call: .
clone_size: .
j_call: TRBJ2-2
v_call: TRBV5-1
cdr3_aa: CASSLVAGELFF
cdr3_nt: TGCGCCAGCAGCTTGGTCGCCGGGGAGCTGTTTTTT

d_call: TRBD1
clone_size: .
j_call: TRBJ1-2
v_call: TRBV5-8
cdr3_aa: CASRQGQPGYGYTF
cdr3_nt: TGTGCCAGCAGACAGGGACAGCCTGGCTATGGCTACACCTTC

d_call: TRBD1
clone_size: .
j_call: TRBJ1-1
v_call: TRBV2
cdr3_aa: CASSEGRGQTEAFF
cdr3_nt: TGTGCCAGCAGTGAAGGCAGGGGGCAAACTGAAGCTTTCTTT

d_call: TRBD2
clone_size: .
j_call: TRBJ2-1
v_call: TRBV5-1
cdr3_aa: CASSPGLATNEQFF
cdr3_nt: TGCGCCAGCAGCCCCGGACTAGCCACGAATGAGCAGTTCTTC

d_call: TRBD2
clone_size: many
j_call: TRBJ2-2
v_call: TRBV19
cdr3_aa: CASSIGGGNTGELFF
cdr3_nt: TGTGCCAGTAGTATTGGCGGGGGGAACACCGGGGAGCTGTTTTTT

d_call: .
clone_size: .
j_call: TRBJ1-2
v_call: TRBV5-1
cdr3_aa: CASSFQGIGGYTF
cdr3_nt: TGCGCCAGCAGCTTCCAGGGTATAGGTGGCTACACCTTC

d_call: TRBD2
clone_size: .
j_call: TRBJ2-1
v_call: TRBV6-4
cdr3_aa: CASSAGRENEQFF
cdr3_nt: TGTGCCAGCAGTGCGGGGAGGGAGAATGAGCAGTTCTTC

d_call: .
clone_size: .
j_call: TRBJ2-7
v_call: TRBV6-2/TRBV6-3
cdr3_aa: CASSYSGTPGQYF
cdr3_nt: TGTGCCAGCAGTTACTCGGGCACCCCCGGGCAGTACTTC

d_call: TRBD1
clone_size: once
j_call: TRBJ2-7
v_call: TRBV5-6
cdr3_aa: CASSLDGQGSSYEQYF
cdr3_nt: TGTGCCAGCAGCTTGGATGGACAGGGTAGCTCCTACGAGCAGTACTTC

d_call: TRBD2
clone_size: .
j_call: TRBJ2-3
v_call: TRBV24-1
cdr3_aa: CATTGGDTDTQYF
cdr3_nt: TGTGCCACCACCGGGGGGGACACAGATACGCAGTATTTT

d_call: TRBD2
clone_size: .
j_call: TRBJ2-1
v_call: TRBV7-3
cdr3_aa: CASSPAGTSGLYEQFF
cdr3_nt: TGTGCCAGCAGCCCCGCCGGGACTAGCGGATTATATGAGCAGTTCTTC

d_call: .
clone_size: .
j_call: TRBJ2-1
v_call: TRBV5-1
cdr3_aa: CASSLSAGTYNEQFF
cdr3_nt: TGCGCCAGCAGCTTGAGCGCGGGAACCTACAATGAGCAGTTCTTC

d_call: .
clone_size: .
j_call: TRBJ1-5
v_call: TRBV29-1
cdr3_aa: CSVSGSLSNQPQHF
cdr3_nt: TGCAGCGTTTCGGGGTCGTTGAGCAATCAGCCCCAGCATTTT

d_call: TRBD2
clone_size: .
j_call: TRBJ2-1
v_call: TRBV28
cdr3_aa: CASSMTSGIRGNEQFF
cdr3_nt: TGTGCCAGCAGTATGACTAGCGGGATAAGGGGCAATGAGCAGTTCTTC

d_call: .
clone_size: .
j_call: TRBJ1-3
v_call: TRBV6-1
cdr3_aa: CASSERTAGSGNTIYF
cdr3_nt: TGTGCCAGCAGTGAAAGGACAGCCGGCTCTGGAAACACCATATATTTT

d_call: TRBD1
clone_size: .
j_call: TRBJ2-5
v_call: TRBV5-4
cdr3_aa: CASSSRTGQETQYF
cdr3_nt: TGTGCCAGCAGCTCCCGGACAGGGCAAGAGACCCAGTACTTC

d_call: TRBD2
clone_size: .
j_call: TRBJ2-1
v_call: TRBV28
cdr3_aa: CASSLWAGGRKYNEQFF
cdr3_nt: TGTGCCAGCAGTTTATGGGCGGGCGGGAGGAAATACAATGAGCAGTTCTTC

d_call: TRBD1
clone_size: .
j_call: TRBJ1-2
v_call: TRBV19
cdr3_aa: CASSSLASGTGNGYGYTF
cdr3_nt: TGTGCCAGTAGTAGCCTAGCCTCCGGGACAGGGAACGGCTATGGCTACACCTTC

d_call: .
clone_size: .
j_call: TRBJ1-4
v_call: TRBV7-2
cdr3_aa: CASSLGGTNEKLFF
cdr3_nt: TGTGCCAGCAGCTTAGGCGGAACTAATGAAAAACTGTTTTTT

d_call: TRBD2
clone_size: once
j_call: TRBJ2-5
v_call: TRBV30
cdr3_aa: CAWSVGISGSGETQYF
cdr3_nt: TGTGCCTGGAGTGTGGGTATTAGCGGGAGTGGAGAGACCCAGTACTTC

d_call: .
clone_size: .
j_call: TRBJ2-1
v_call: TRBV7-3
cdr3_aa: CASSLLSGRIGYNEQFF
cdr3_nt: TGTGCCAGCAGCTTACTATCAGGGAGGATTGGCTACAATGAGCAGTTCTTC

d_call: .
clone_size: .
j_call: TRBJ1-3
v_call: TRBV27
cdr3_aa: CASRAGGGGNTIYF
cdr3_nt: TGTGCCAGCAGGGCGGGGGGTGGTGGAAACACCATATATTTT

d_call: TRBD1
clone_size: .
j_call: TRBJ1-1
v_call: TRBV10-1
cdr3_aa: CASNPGQGLSRAFF
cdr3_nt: TGCGCCAGCAATCCGGGACAGGGACTCTCTAGAGCTTTCTTT

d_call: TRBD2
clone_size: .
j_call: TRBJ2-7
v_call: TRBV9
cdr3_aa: CASSEGLAGELYEQYF
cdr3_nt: TGTGCCAGCAGCGAGGGTCTAGCGGGGGAACTCTACGAGCAGTACTTC

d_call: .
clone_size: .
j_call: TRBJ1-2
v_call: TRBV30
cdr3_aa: CAWNFRDTSYGYTF
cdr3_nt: TGTGCCTGGAACTTTCGGGACACCTCCTATGGCTACACCTTC

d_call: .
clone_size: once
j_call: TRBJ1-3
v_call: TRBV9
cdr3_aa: CASSSTEGGTIYF
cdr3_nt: TGTGCCAGCAGTAGCACGGAAGGCGGCACCATATATTTT

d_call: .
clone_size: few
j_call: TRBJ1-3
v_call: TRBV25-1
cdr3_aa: CASSPRSSGNTIYF
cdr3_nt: TGTGCCAGCAGTCCCCGGAGCTCTGGAAACACCATATATTTT